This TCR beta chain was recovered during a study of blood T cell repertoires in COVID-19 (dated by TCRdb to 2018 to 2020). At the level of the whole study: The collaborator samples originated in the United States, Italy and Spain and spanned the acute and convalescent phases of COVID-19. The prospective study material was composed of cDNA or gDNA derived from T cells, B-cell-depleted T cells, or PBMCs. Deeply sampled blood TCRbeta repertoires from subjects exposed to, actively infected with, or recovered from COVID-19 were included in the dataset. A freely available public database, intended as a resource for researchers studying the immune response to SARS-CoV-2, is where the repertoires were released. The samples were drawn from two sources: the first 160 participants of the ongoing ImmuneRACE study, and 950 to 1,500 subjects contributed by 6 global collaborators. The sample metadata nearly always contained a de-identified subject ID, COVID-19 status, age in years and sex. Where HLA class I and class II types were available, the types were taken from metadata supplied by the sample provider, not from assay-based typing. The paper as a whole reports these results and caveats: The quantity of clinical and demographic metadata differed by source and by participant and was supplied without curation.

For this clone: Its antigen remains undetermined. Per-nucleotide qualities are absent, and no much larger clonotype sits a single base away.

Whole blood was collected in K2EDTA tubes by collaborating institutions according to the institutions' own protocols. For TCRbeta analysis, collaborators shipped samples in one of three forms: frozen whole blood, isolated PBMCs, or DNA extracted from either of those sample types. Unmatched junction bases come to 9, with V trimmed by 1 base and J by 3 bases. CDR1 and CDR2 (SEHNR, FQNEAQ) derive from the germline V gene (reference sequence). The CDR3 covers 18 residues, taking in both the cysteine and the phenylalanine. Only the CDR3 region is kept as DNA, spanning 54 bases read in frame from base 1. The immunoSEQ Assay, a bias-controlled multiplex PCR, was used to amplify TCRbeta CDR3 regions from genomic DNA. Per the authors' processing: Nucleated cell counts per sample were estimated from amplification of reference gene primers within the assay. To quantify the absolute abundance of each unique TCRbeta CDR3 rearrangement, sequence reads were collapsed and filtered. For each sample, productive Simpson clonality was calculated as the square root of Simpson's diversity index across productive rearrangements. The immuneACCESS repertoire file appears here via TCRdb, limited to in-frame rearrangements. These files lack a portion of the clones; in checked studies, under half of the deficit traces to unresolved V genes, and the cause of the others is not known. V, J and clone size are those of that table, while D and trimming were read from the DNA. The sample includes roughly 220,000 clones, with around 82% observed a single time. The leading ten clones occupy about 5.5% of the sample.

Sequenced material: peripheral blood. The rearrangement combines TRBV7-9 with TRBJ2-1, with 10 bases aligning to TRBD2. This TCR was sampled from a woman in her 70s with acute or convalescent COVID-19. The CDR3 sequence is CASSLGTSGSVGYNEQFF. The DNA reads TGTGCCAGCAGCTTAGGGACTAGCGGTAGTGTCGGCTACAATGAGCAGTTCTTC.